The 21 T cell receptor beta chains presented below share a single source sample, sequenced in a study of cytomegalovirus exposure and HLA in healthy donors. PCR employed 60 Vbeta and 13 Jbeta primers. Clones were read by immunoSEQ multiplex PCR, and TCRdb kept only the in-frame ones, dropping some. The sample holds about 140,000 clones, 76% seen once. Sequencing was performed on PBMCs. These receptors originate from a male donor in good health and CMV-seronegative.

This chain uses TRBV5-1 with TRBJ2-7, with D uncertain. V was trimmed by 1 base and J by 6 bases, leaving 17 bases between them. This CDR3 spans 15 amino acids. In germline, CDR1 is SGHRS, CDR2 YFSETQ. The CDR3 loop reads CASSLWVSSTTEQYF. In nucleotides, the CDR3 is TGCGCCAGCAGCTTGTGGGTGTCGTCTACTACCGAGCAGTACTTC.

In the case of this clone: Other DNA sequences in the same sample also yield this CDR3. The chain uses TRBV14 and TRBJ1-1, with 10 bases aligning to TRBD1. J was trimmed by 1 base and V by 4 bases; bases with no gene match: 3. This CDR3 is built from 15 residues. Germline V gene lookup returns CDR1 SGHDN and CDR2 FVKESK. CDR3 protein: CASSPRTGGNTEAFF. In DNA, the CDR3 is TGTGCCAGCAGCCCTAGGACAGGGGGGAACACTGAAGCTTTCTTT.

The chain links TRBV29-1 to TRBJ2-5; TRBD1 matches 7 bases. The trim removed 8 bases at V and 2 bases at J, leaving 5 bases unmatched. Germline V gene data show CDR1 as SQVTM and CDR2 as ANQGSEA. The CDR3 is 12 residues long. CDR3 DNA sequence: TGCAGCATTAGACAGGGTCAAGAGACCCAGTACTTC. It yields the protein CSIRQGQETQYF.

The chain carries TRBV5-1 and TRBJ2-6, with D maybe TRBD1 (6 bases). Germline values: CDR1 SGHRS, CDR2 YFSETQ. Trimming stripped 7 bases from V and 0 bases from J, with 14 bases between. The CDR3 has 16 amino acids. The CDR3 region has the DNA TGCGCCAGCCACTGGACAGAGAGCTCTGGGGCCAACGTCCTGACTTTC. This encodes CASHWTESSGANVLTF.

This clone was counted once. V and J are TRBV4-1 and TRBJ1-2; D may be TRBD1 (6 bases). Germline V lookup: CDR1 MGHRA, CDR2 YSYEKL. CDR3 length equals 15 residues. The V end was cut by 1 base, the J end by 6 bases, with 15 bases between. CDR3 in amino acids: CASSQVGAELNGYTF. The CDR3 bases are TGCGCCAGCAGCCAAGTGGGGGCAGAGCTGAATGGCTACACCTTC.

For the CDR3, the DNA is TGCGCCAGCAGCTTAACAGGGGATGCTGCTCATTCACCCCTCCACTTT. This translates into CASSLTGDAAHSPLHF. This rearrangement joins TRBV5-1 to TRBJ1-6, with 7 bases aligning to TRBD1. Germline V CDR1 and CDR2: SGHRS, YFSETQ. V was pared by 2 bases and J by 8 bases, with 10 bases of the junction left unmatched. The CDR3 has 16 amino acids.

This sequence joins TRBV5-5 and TRBJ2-2, with 7 bases matching TRBD1. The J segment lost 5 bases and the V segment lost 3 bases, leaving 7 bases of the junction unmatched. CDR3 length: 15 amino acids. In germline, CDR1 is SGHKS, CDR2 YYEKEE (reference sequence). This CDR3 reads CASSSYRGRTGELFF. The CDR3 nucleotides read TGTGCCAGCAGCTCTTACAGGGGTCGGACCGGGGAGCTGTTTTTT.

CDR3 DNA: TGTGCCAGTAGTCCCCGGGGGGTCCTCTCCTACAATGAGCAGTTCTTC. This gives the protein CASSPRGVLSYNEQFF. The chain links TRBV19 to TRBJ2-1; 7 bases agree with TRBD2. The junction had 7 bases not matched to a gene; V was cut back by 5 bases and J by 0 bases. This CDR3 spans 16 amino acids. Germline values: CDR1 LNHDA, CDR2 SQIVND (reference sequence).

This chain joins TRBV28 and TRBJ1-2, with TRBD1 matching over 7 bases. The CDR3 contains 14 residues. J was trimmed by 4 bases and V by 2 bases; bases with no gene match: 4. CDR1 MDHEN and CDR2 SYDVKM come from the germline V gene. The DNA of the CDR3 is TGTGCCAGCAGTTTACCTCAGGGGGGCTATGGCTACACCTTC. Amino acid sequence: CASSLPQGGYGYTF.

The chain joins TRBV28 to TRBJ2-1, with a weak D call TRBD1 (5 bases). The CDR3 is 14 residues long. Germline CDR1 and CDR2: MDHEN and SYDVKM. V shed 3 bases and J shed 5 bases, with 11 bases lying between them. The CDR3 DNA follows: TGTGCCAGCAGTTTTTTACAGGTACACAATGAGCAGTTCTTC. This sequence encodes CASSFLQVHNEQFF.

This chain uses TRBV6-5 with TRBJ1-4; possibly TRBD1 for D (6 bases). Trimming removed 0 bases from V and 8 bases from J, with 13 bases in between. Germline values: CDR1 MNHEY, CDR2 SVGAGI. There are 15 residues in the CDR3. This CDR3 reads CASSYSGGGYEKLFF. The CDR3 bases are TGTGCCAGCAGTTACTCGGGGGGGGGCTACGAAAAACTGTTTTTT.

The rearrangement links TRBV20-1 to TRBJ1-2; maybe TRBD1 (5 bases). The germline CDR1 and CDR2 sequences are DFQATT and SNEGSKA (reference sequence). The CDR3 contains 11 residues. The V and J ends lost 7 bases and 8 bases respectively, with 14 bases between them. The CDR3 DNA is TGCAGTGTATATACAGGACCCGGCTACACCTTC. This translates into CSVYTGPGYTF.

The chain uses TRBV4-1 and TRBJ1-1; D gene unclear. The CDR3 covers 14 residues. Looked up from germline, CDR1 is MGHRA and CDR2 is YSYEKL. V shed 2 bases and J shed 1 base, with 8 bases lying between them. In nucleotides, the CDR3 is TGCGCCAGCAGCCAAATGGAGGGGAACACTGAAGCTTTCTTT. Protein product: CASSQMEGNTEAFF.

This sequence joins TRBV7-8 and TRBJ1-1; D uncertain. Trimming stripped 0 bases from V and 11 bases from J, with 10 bases between. Looked up from germline, CDR1 is SGHVS and CDR2 is FQNEAQ. CDR3 size: 12 residues. CDR3: CASSLANSRAFF. The CDR3, as DNA: TGTGCCAGCAGCTTAGCCAATTCACGGGCTTTCTTT.

The chain joins TRBV5-1 to TRBJ1-2, with 8 positions matching TRBD1. After removal of 3 bases from V and 8 bases from J, the junction contained 9 bases not matched to a gene. The CDR3 totals 14 residues. Per germline, CDR1 SGHRS and CDR2 YFSETQ. The CDR3 reads CASSSTGGPGGYTF. The CDR3, as DNA: TGCGCCAGCAGCTCCACAGGGGGACCGGGGGGCTACACCTTC.

V usage is TRBV19 and J usage is TRBJ2-5; 7 positions agree with TRBD1. With V trimmed by 4 bases and J by 5 bases, 13 bases remained unmatched. The length of the CDR3 is 16 residues. Germline V gene lookup returns CDR1 LNHDA and CDR2 SQIVND (reference sequence). This CDR3 is CASSRAATGVGETQYF. The CDR3, as DNA: TGTGCCAGTAGTAGGGCCGCCACAGGGGTCGGCGAGACCCAGTACTTC.

The chain recombines TRBV27 with TRBJ1-2; the D gene is possibly TRBD1 (6 bases). The CDR3 is made up of 13 amino acids. Trimming removed 5 bases at V and 1 base at J, with 8 bases between. Germline V gene sequence: CDR1 MNHEY, CDR2 SMNVEV (reference sequence). CDR3 DNA: TGTGCCAGCAGTGACAGGTTTAACTATGGCTACACCTTC. Translated: CASSDRFNYGYTF.

The V gene is TRBV5-1, the J gene TRBJ2-1, with TRBD2 matching 10 bases. Germline CDR1 reads SGHRS; CDR2 reads YFSETQ. The CDR3 consists of 18 residues. With 0 bases clipped from V and 0 bases from J, the junction kept 6 bases outside the gene matches. CDR3 loop: CASSLATSGSSSYNEQFF. As DNA, the CDR3 is TGCGCCAGCAGCTTGGCGACTAGCGGGTCTAGCTCCTACAATGAGCAGTTCTTC.

Remarks on this clone: Within the sample, other DNA sequences also encode this same CDR3. J is TRBJ2-7 and V is TRBV5-1, with TRBD2 identical over 7 bases. V lost 4 bases and J lost 1; bases outside the gene matches: 2. This CDR3 has 13 residues. Germline V gene sequence: CDR1 SGHRS, CDR2 YFSETQ. The CDR3 loop reads CASSPSGSYEQYF. In DNA form, the CDR3 reads TGCGCCAGCAGCCCTAGCGGTTCCTACGAGCAGTACTTC.

This clone was recorded only once. V gene TRBV5-6 combines with J gene TRBJ2-1; 10 bases agree with TRBD1. There are 16 residues in the CDR3. Germline trimming cut 1 base from V and 4 bases from J; bases unmatched to any gene: 5. Germline V gene lookup returns CDR1 SGHDT and CDR2 YYEEEE. CDR3 sequence reads: CASSLRDRGQYNEQFF. The DNA of the CDR3 is TGTGCCAGCAGCTTGAGGGACAGGGGACAATACAATGAGCAGTTCTTC.

The rearrangement uses TRBV7-6 and TRBJ2-7, with D tentatively TRBD2 (6 bases). V dropped 0 bases and J dropped 3 bases, with 9 bases sitting between them. Germline V CDR1 and CDR2: SGHVS, FNYEAQ. The CDR3 loop spans 14 amino acids. CDR3 sequence: CASSLALGGYEQYF. Written as DNA, the CDR3 is TGTGCCAGCAGCTTAGCGCTGGGGGGCTACGAGCAGTACTTC.